This T cell receptor beta chain was captured in a study of somatic mutations in cytotoxic T cells in rheumatoid arthritis. The wider study: Flow sorting yielded some V beta antibody-stained T-cell populations at nearly 100% purity, among them V beta1+ cells sequenced for TCRB.

Produced via immunoSEQ multiplex PCR; TCRdb's table is partial and in-frame only. The sample records under 20,000 clones, 65% to 85% being singletons. Germline CDR1 is SGHRS and CDR2 is YFSETQ. Trimming cost V 5 bases and J 0 bases, with 14 bases left between them. This CDR3 comprises 16 residues. V gene TRBV5-1 combines with J gene TRBJ1-4; possible D gene TRBD1, 6 bases. Material for sequencing was CD8+ T cells sorted from blood. The origin of this receptor is an adult with rheumatoid arthritis. The CDR3 spells CASRRGSGATNEKLFF. The CDR3 nucleotides read TGCGCCAGCAGAAGGGGGTCGGGTGCAACTAATGAAAAACTGTTTTTT.